This is a list of T cell receptor beta chains from one sample in a study of T cells in Graves' hyperthyroidism and ophthalmopathy. TCRdb called the multiplex PCR reads again in MiXCR, with one record for every CDR3 protein. The sample yields 540,000 or so distinct CDR3 sequences, 15% to 19% seen once. Sequencing was performed on blood. These receptors were taken from a woman in her 30s with Graves' hyperthyroidism. CDR3s include the opening cysteine and the closing phenylalanine or tryptophan. Fields, in order: J gene, D gene, CDR3 length, V gene, CDR3 protein. A D gene is named only where the DNA matches it firmly.

TRBJ2-1	-	16	TRBV6-5	CASSYLTGFGYNEQFF
TRBJ2-5	-	15	TRBV9	CASSVGAGIIQTQYF
TRBJ2-5	TRBD2	15	TRBV12-3/TRBV12-4	CASSLGLAGVGTQYF
TRBJ2-7	-	14	TRBV5-1	CASSPGAGVYEQYF
TRBJ2-1	-	14	TRBV7-2	CASSLGLANNEQFF
TRBJ2-7	TRBD2	14	TRBV6-5	CASSYEASGYEQYF
TRBJ2-3	TRBD2	17	TRBV6-1	CASKVSGSGRSTDTQYF
TRBJ1-1	-	13	TRBV7-9	CASSLVIGTEAFF
TRBJ2-3	-	16	TRBV12-3/TRBV12-4	CASSRYDPKGTDTQYF
TRBJ1-1	-	13	TRBV7-2	CASSLGMNTEAFF
TRBJ1-2	TRBD1	14	TRBV12-3/TRBV12-4	CASSSGTGLYGYTF
TRBJ2-3	-	15	TRBV6-1	CASSESGGVADTQYF
TRBJ2-5	-	13	TRBV19	CASSITDQETQYF
TRBJ2-1	-	16	TRBV6-1	CASSQALDRRYNEQFF
TRBJ2-7	TRBD2	13	TRBV2	CATLLAGDYEQYF
TRBJ2-2	-	18	TRBV9	CASSFPLARPTGTGELFF
TRBJ1-6	TRBD1	13	TRBV2	CASGDRTNSPLHF
TRBJ2-1	-	16	TRBV7-7	CASSLSISRETTEQFF
TRBJ2-3	TRBD1	18	TRBV20-1	CSARGRDRVSTSTDTQYF
TRBJ1-1	-	16	TRBV4-2	CASSQEWRSLNTEAFF
TRBJ2-1	TRBD2	15	TRBV6-1	CASSFAGGPVYEQFF
TRBJ2-7	-	14	TRBV11-2	CASSPPQVWYEQYF
TRBJ2-3	-	17	TRBV7-8	CASSLAGRGAGTDTQYF
TRBJ2-7	TRBD1	15	TRBV4-1	CASSQVGTADYEQYF
TRBJ1-1	TRBD1	13	TRBV2	CASRGQLGTEAFF
TRBJ2-4	-	14	TRBV27	CASSLMGQRNIQYF
TRBJ2-3	-	15	TRBV11-2	CASSPTIIYRDTQYF
TRBJ2-2	-	13	TRBV12-3/TRBV12-4	CASSFVGTGELFF
TRBJ2-7	-	13	TRBV7-9	CASSLATHLEQYF
TRBJ1-1	-	13	TRBV7-9	CASSFTQTAEAFF
TRBJ1-6	TRBD1	15	TRBV19	CASSGPGQGSANLHF
TRBJ2-3	-	15	TRBV27	CASSLSGEYTDTQYF
TRBJ1-5	-	15	TRBV27	CASSPITVSNQPQHF
TRBJ2-3	TRBD2	15	TRBV12-5	CASGFSAGAWGTQYF
TRBJ2-5	TRBD1	18	TRBV9	CASSVADVPGTGEETQYF